Listed here are 3 T cell receptor beta chains from one sample, sequenced in a study. Each CDR3 protein gets one entry after TCRdb re-called the 5' RACE reads with MiXCR. The table includes about 42,000 distinct CDR3 sequences, about 30% detected once. Source material: tumor-infiltrating memory CD4+ T cells sorted from the breast tumor. Stated subset: memory CD4+ T cells, CD4+CD45RO+CD25-. These receptors were taken from a female donor with breast cancer.

This clonotype was seen more than once but under ten times. This chain links TRBV28 with TRBJ2-3; no reliable D call. This CDR3 comprises 13 residues. V was clipped by 2 bases and J by 1 base, with 4 bases between them. CDR1 is MDHEN and CDR2 is SYDVKM in the germline V gene. CDR3 amino acids: CASSLGGTDTQYF. CDR3 sequence (DNA): TGTGCCAGCAGTTTAGGGGGCACAGATACGCAGTATTTT.

V and J are TRBV30 and TRBJ1-6; D remains ambiguous. Trimming shortened V by 4 bases and J by 8 bases, and 12 bases separated the two germline ends. Germline V CDR1 and CDR2: GTSNPN, SVGIG (reference sequence). The CDR3 totals 13 residues. CDR3: CAWTDTEHSPLHF. As DNA, the CDR3 is TGTGCCTGGACAGACACCGAACATTCACCCCTCCACTTT.

As concerns this clonotype: Possible read error: a much larger clone is one base away. The chain employs TRBV20-1 and TRBJ2-1, with TRBD2 matching over 10 bases. Per the germline V gene, CDR1 is DFQATT and CDR2 is SNEGSKA (reference sequence). The CDR3 consists of 15 residues. The chain's CDR3 is CSTRVPGLAHNEQFF. CDR3 sequence (DNA): TGCAGTACTAGAGTTCCGGGACTAGCGCACAATGAGCAGTTCTTC.